The rows below give T cell receptor beta chains drawn from one sample of a study of OX40 agonist ivuxolimab in advanced cancers. The assay was immunoSEQ multiplex PCR, and TCRdb's table has in-frame clones only and misses some. The table lists around 14,000 clones, roughly nine tenths of them singletons. Sequenced here: CD4+ or CD8+ T cells sorted from blood, sampled in a trial of the OX40 agonist ivuxolimab. The origin of the receptors is an adult with an advanced solid tumor such as melanoma, head and neck, liver or kidney cancer. The CDR3 runs from the conserved cysteine through the conserved F or W. A D gene is named only where the DNA matches it firmly. Clone size appears in some rows only: once, few, many, or a class for an expanded clone.

V	J	length	size	D	DNA	CDR3
TRBV29-1	TRBJ2-1	15	-	TRBD2	TGCAGCGTTGAAGAGCTAATAGCGGGCAGCAATGAGCAGTTCTTC	CSVEELIAGSNEQFF
TRBV5-4	TRBJ2-7	15	-	-	TGTGCCAGCAGCTTCGACCCCGGCAGCTCCTACGAGCAGTACTTC	CASSFDPGSSYEQYF
TRBV7-9	TRBJ2-5	13	-	-	TGTGCCAGCGGCAGGGAATGGTTAGAGACCCAGTACTTC	CASGREWLETQYF
TRBV28	TRBJ1-1	15	once	TRBD1	TGTGCCAGCACCTATTTCGGACAGGGTGGTACTGAAGCTTTCTTT	CASTYFGQGGTEAFF
TRBV9	TRBJ2-3	15	-	-	TGTGCCAGCAGCTTTCGGGGCCAAGACTTAGATACGCAGTATTTT	CASSFRGQDLDTQYF
TRBV11-1	TRBJ2-5	12	few	-	TGTGCCAGCAGCTATGAGATAGAGACCCAGTACTTC	CASSYEIETQYF
TRBV7-6	TRBJ2-3	13	-	-	TGTGCCAGCAGCTGGATAGCCGCAGATACGCAGTATTTT	CASSWIAADTQYF
TRBV9	TRBJ2-1	13	-	-	TGTGCCAGCAGCCTGGGTCCCTCCAATGAGCAGTTCTTC	CASSLGPSNEQFF
TRBV27	TRBJ1-2	14	-	-	TGTGCCAGCAGTTTTCGAGGGGGTAGCGATGGCTACACCTTC	CASSFRGGSDGYTF
TRBV27	TRBJ2-1	16	-	TRBD2	TGTGCCAGCAGTTTAGCCGGGACTAGCGTTTCCCATGAGCAGTTCTTC	CASSLAGTSVSHEQFF
TRBV7-3	TRBJ2-7	14	-	-	TGTGCCAGCAGCTTAACCGGGGGAGTGGAGGAGCAGTACTTC	CASSLTGGVEEQYF
TRBV6-5	TRBJ2-1	14	-	TRBD2	TGTGCCAGCAGTCAAGGACTAGCGAGCGATGGGCAGTTCTTC	CASSQGLASDGQFF
TRBV6-6	TRBJ2-5	13	-	-	TGTGCCAGCAGTTACCCGTACCAAGAGACCCAGTACTTC	CASSYPYQETQYF
TRBV13	TRBJ2-1	15	-	TRBD1	TGTGCCAGCAGCCACGACAGGGGCTGGGACAATGAGCAGTTCTTC	CASSHDRGWDNEQFF
TRBV19	TRBJ1-1	15	-	-	TGTGCCAGTAGTATAGATGACAGGATGGACCCTGAAGCTTTCTTT	CASSIDDRMDPEAFF
TRBV5-1	TRBJ1-1	14	-	-	TGCGCCAGCAGCTGGGGCTTGGGGGACACTGAAGCTTTCTTT	CASSWGLGDTEAFF
TRBV7-8	TRBJ1-2	15	-	TRBD1	TGTGCCAGCACCTCAATGGAGGGGGCGGACTATGGCTACACCTTC	CASTSMEGADYGYTF
TRBV28	TRBJ2-7	16	-	TRBD1	TGTGCCAGCAGTTTATTCCGGGGACAGGGAATAAACGAGCAGTACTTC	CASSLFRGQGINEQYF
TRBV7-9	TRBJ1-2	13	-	-	TGTGCCAGCAGCTTAGGAGGCTCCTATGGCTACACCTTC	CASSLGGSYGYTF
TRBV27	TRBJ2-3	15	-	TRBD1	TGTGCCAGCAGTTTCGACAGGGGGCTGGGAGATACGCAGTATTTT	CASSFDRGLGDTQYF
TRBV4-1	TRBJ2-1	16	-	-	TGCGCCAGCAGCCAGACCCCGGGACTGGTAAACAATGAGCAGTTCTTC	CASSQTPGLVNNEQFF
TRBV27	TRBJ1-2	16	-	-	TGTGCCAGCAGTTTATCCGGGACGGCCCCTAACTATGGCTACACCTTC	CASSLSGTAPNYGYTF